One and the same sample provided the 15 T cell receptor beta chains below, sequenced in a study of cytomegalovirus exposure and HLA in healthy donors (dated 2017 in TCRdb). The method behind the library was the immunoSEQ multiplex PCR assay. For the multiplex PCR, a mixture combining 60 forward primers for TCR Vbeta segments and 13 reverse primers for TCR Jbeta segments was used. Drawn from immuneACCESS, this table holds only the in-frame rearrangements with V and J called that TCRdb kept. Clones are partly lost; checked studies trace under half to an unresolved V gene and leave the rest unexplained. This sample is represented by fewer than 150,000 clones; about 80% of them were singletons. 3.9% of the sample is taken by the ten largest. The sequencing sample was made of PBMCs. The receptor set was obtained from a man between 18 and 29 years old in good health and CMV-seronegative.

The chain employs TRBV6-1 and TRBJ1-1; D not resolved. Trimming removed 4 bases from V and 0 bases from J, with 12 bases in between. Germline lookup yields CDR1 MNHNS and CDR2 SASEGT. This CDR3 is 15 amino acids long. The CDR3 here is CASSVEGLLNTEAFF. CDR3 bases: TGTGCCAGCAGTGTAGAGGGTCTATTGAACACTGAAGCTTTCTTT.

A remark on this clone: This same CDR3 is encoded by further DNA sequences in the sample. The chain couples TRBV28 to TRBJ1-1, with 7 bases matching TRBD1. Unmatched junction bases numbered 4, after V lost 8 bases and J lost 1 base. The germline V gene encodes CDR1 MDHEN and CDR2 SYDVKM. This CDR3 has 13 residues. The CDR3 DNA reads as TGTGCCAGCTCCCGACAGGGGAACACTGAAGCTTTCTTT. Its protein product is CASSRQGNTEAFF.

This rearrangement joins TRBV11-3 to TRBJ2-5; 8 bases are shared with TRBD1. V lost 1 base and J lost 5; bases outside the gene matches: 12. Germline-derived CDR1 and CDR2 are SGHNT and YENEEA. The CDR3 is made up of 17 amino acids. The CDR3 nucleotides read TGTGCCAGCAGCTTAGCCCGACAGGGGAGGCTAGGTGAGACCCAGTACTTC. It encodes CASSLARQGRLGETQYF.

This clone was seen only a few times. The gene calls are TRBV6-1 and TRBJ1-6, with a tentative D call TRBD1 (5 bases). The CDR3 runs to 16 residues. V was clipped by 4 bases and J by 8 bases, with 18 bases between them. The germline CDR1 and CDR2 sequences are MNHNS and SASEGT. CDR3 protein: CASSGPGTPVDSPLHF. The CDR3 bases are TGTGCCAGCAGTGGCCCCGGGACTCCTGTTGATTCACCCCTCCACTTT.

The chain employs TRBV4-1 and TRBJ1-4; D remains ambiguous. Germline CDR1 and CDR2: MGHRA and YSYEKL. Trimming left V 0 bases short and J 2 bases short, with 4 bases between. This CDR3 region has 14 residues. DNA for the CDR3: TGCGCCAGCAGCCAAGATCTTACTAATGAAAAACTGTTTTTT. Its translation is CASSQDLTNEKLFF.

The CDR3 reads CATRDSGETQYF. The CDR3 nucleotides are TGTGCCACTAGGGACAGTGGCGAGACCCAGTACTTC. V gene TRBV19 combines with J gene TRBJ2-5; 7 bases are a match to TRBD1. CDR1 is LNHDA, CDR2 SQIVND, per germline (reference sequence). V lost 10 bases and J lost 5; bases outside the gene matches: 7. The CDR3 runs to 12 residues. The full variable domain, rest sourced from reference TRBV19 and TRBJ2-5, is DGGITQSPKYLFRKEGQNVTLSCEQNLNHDAMYWYRQDPGQGLRLIYYSQIVNDFQKGDIAEGYSVSREKKESFPLTVTSAQKNPTAFYLCATRDSGETQYFGPGTRLLVL.

CDR3 region: CASSFAQGTAGEAFF. DNA of the CDR3: TGTGCCAGCAGCTTTGCTCAGGGCACCGCGGGGGAAGCTTTCTTT. The V gene is TRBV5-4, the J gene TRBJ1-1; TRBD1 might be the D (5 bases). The V end was cut by 2 bases, the J end by 8 bases, with 19 bases between. This CDR3 is built from 15 residues. The germline V gene encodes CDR1 SGHNT and CDR2 YYREEE (reference sequence).

This clone has only one observation. The CDR3 coding sequence is TGTGCCAGCAGCGGGACCGGGACTAGCAGCGCCTTGGGTACGCAGTATTTT. Its translation: CASSGTGTSSALGTQYF. The V call is TRBV9, the J call TRBJ2-3, with 9 bases matching TRBD2. The CDR3 is made up of 17 amino acids. J gave up 8 bases and V 3 bases, and 16 bases lay outside the gene matches. Germline V gene lookup returns CDR1 SGDLS and CDR2 YYNGEE.

Turning to this clone: A junction end diverges from the germline sequence, so it may reflect a read error. The chain carries TRBV2 and TRBJ1-4; 8 bases align to TRBD1. Germline values: CDR1 SNHLY, CDR2 FYNNEI. The CDR3 length is 15 residues. CDR3 loop: CASREAGTGLAVLFF. The CDR3, as DNA: TGTGCCAGCAGGGAAGCCGGGACAGGTCTTGCGGTACTGTTTTTT.

The chain uses TRBV27 and TRBJ1-2; D is unclear. Germline lookup yields CDR1 MNHEY and CDR2 SMNVEV (reference sequence). V shed 6 bases and J shed 0 bases, with 11 bases lying between them. This CDR3 spans 14 amino acids. This CDR3 is CASRLGGANYGYTF. CDR3 nucleotides: TGTGCCAGCAGGCTAGGAGGAGCTAACTATGGCTACACCTTC.

The V call is TRBV6-6, the J call TRBJ2-7, with TRBD2 matching over 12 bases. CDR1 and CDR2 (germline): MNHNY, SVGAGI (reference sequence). With 5 bases clipped from V and 2 bases from J, the junction kept 7 bases outside the gene matches. This CDR3 is 16 amino acids long. In DNA, the CDR3 is TGTGCCAGCAGTCCCCTGACTAGCGGGGGCACCTACGAGCAGTACTTC. This translates into CASSPLTSGGTYEQYF.

The chain links TRBV6-6 to TRBJ2-2; TRBD1 is a possible D gene (6 bases). The CDR3 is made up of 15 amino acids. Trimming removed 7 bases from V and 3 bases from J, with 15 bases in between. Germline V gene lookup returns CDR1 MNHNY and CDR2 SVGAGI (reference sequence). The CDR3 DNA reads TGTGCCAGCAAGAACGAGGGGGAAGACACCGGGGAGCTGTTTTTT. This codes for CASKNEGEDTGELFF.

The chain employs TRBV11-2 and TRBJ2-1, with no clear D. V lost 1 base and J lost 8, with 12 bases in between. In germline, CDR1 is SGHAT, CDR2 FQNNGV. The CDR3 extends over 14 amino acids. CDR3 DNA: TGTGCCAGCAGCTTAGCAACAGTTGGCGATGAGCAGTTCTTC. Protein: CASSLATVGDEQFF.

This clone was recorded a few times. V gene TRBV5-4 combines with J gene TRBJ2-3; TRBD1 agrees at 8 bases. CDR1 SGHNT and CDR2 YYREEE come from the germline V gene (reference sequence). There are 17 residues in the CDR3. The trim removed 2 bases at V and 2 bases at J, leaving 10 bases unmatched. The CDR3 loop is CASSFGQGAVDTDTQYF. The CDR3 DNA is TGTGCCAGCAGCTTTGGCCAGGGGGCCGTAGACACAGATACGCAGTATTTT.

This clone was seen a few times. The V gene is TRBV7-9, the J gene TRBJ1-1, with a weak D call TRBD1 (5 bases). V was cut by 2 bases and J by 1 base, with 8 bases left in between. From germline, CDR1 is SEHNR and CDR2 FQNEAQ (reference sequence). The CDR3 runs to 14 residues. The CDR3 protein is CASSLQGSNTEAFF. CDR3 nucleotides: TGTGCCAGCAGCTTACAGGGTTCGAACACTGAAGCTTTCTTT. The full variable domain, with the rest looked up from reference TRBV7-9 and TRBJ1-1, is DTGVSQNPRHKITKRGQNVTFRCDPISEHNRLYWYRQTLGQGPEFLTYFQNEAQLEKSRLLSDRFSAERPKGSFSTLEIQRTEQGDSAMYLCASSLQGSNTEAFFGQGTRLTVV.